The clone carrying this T cell receptor beta chain was detected only a few times. The antigen is unknown. The assay was immunoSEQ multiplex PCR, and TCRdb's table has in-frame clones only and misses some. The sample shows about 160,000 clones, about 88% of them seen only once. The record originates from a study of cytomegalovirus exposure and HLA in healthy donors. Findings and caveats of the study: Cytomegalovirus status, reportedly, was diagnosed with high specificity and sensitivity by the classifier.

The CDR3 extends over 16 amino acids. Trimming took off 2 bases at V and 2 bases at J, with 16 bases between the two ends. Germline-derived CDR1 and CDR2 are SGHNT and YYREEE (reference sequence). The chain carries TRBV5-4 and TRBJ2-5, with a weak D call TRBD1 (5 bases). Specimen: PBMCs. The source of this sequence is a woman aged 18-29 years in good health and CMV-seronegative. Here the CDR3 reads CASSLGAFGRQETQYF. Written as DNA, the CDR3 is TGTGCCAGCAGCTTAGGGGCCTTCGGTAGACAAGAGACCCAGTACTTC.